The 22 T cell receptor beta chains below all came from one sample that was sequenced in a study of T cell responses to AZD1222 COVID-19 vaccine. Assay used: immunoSEQ multiplex PCR; TCRdb lists only in-frame clones, some missing. The data contain approximately 140,000 clones, more than 80% of them seen just once; the ten biggest clones take up 7.5%. Sequenced here: peripheral blood, sampled 28 days after the second dose of the MenACWY control vaccine. All receptors derive from an adult who received the MenACWY meningococcal vaccine as a control.

The chain employs TRBV6-5 and TRBJ2-5, with 8 positions matching TRBD2. The germline CDR1 and CDR2 sequences are MNHEY and SVGAGI. The V segment lost 6 bases and the J segment 5 bases; nucleotides outside the gene matches: 8. The CDR3 is 14 residues long. The CDR3 spells CASRPGGPWETQYF. The CDR3 nucleotides read TGTGCCAGCAGGCCGGGAGGGCCGTGGGAGACCCAGTACTTC.

For the CDR3, the DNA is TGTGCCAGCAGTTACGACCAGGCGGGAGATACGCAGTATTTT. It translates to CASSYDQAGDTQYF. The V call is TRBV6-5, the J call TRBJ2-3; D might be TRBD2 (5 bases). Germline values: CDR1 MNHEY, CDR2 SVGAGI. The V gene lost 2 bases and the J gene lost 5 bases, with 11 bases spanning the gap. The CDR3 runs to 14 residues.

The chain links TRBV7-2 to TRBJ1-2; D possibly corresponds to TRBD1 (5 bases). The CDR3 consists of 14 residues. V was cut by 5 bases and J by 4 bases, with 14 bases left in between. Germline V gives CDR1 SGHTA, CDR2 FQGNSA. The CDR3 loop reads CASSVQQEFYGYTF. Written as DNA, the CDR3 is TGTGCCAGCAGCGTTCAACAGGAGTTCTATGGCTACACCTTC.

The rearrangement uses TRBV10-3 and TRBJ2-2, with D maybe TRBD2 (6 bases). This CDR3 region has 13 residues. Germline V gene lookup returns CDR1 ENHRY and CDR2 SYGVKD. The V gene lost 6 bases and the J gene lost 7 bases, with 12 bases spanning the gap. For the CDR3, the DNA is TGTGCCATCAGCCCCGTGGGAGGCGGGGAGCTGTTTTTT. This sequence encodes CAISPVGGGELFF.

The genes are TRBV10-1 and TRBJ1-1; unclear D gene. V gave up 4 bases and J gave up 2 bases, with 11 bases separating them. The CDR3 consists of 14 residues. Looked up from germline, CDR1 is WNHNN and CDR2 is SYGVQD (reference sequence). Written as DNA, the CDR3 is TGCGCCAGCAGTGTCACTACAGATAACACTGAAGCTTTCTTT. Amino acid sequence: CASSVTTDNTEAFF.

Only a few counts were recorded for this clone. CDR3 in amino acids: CASISGTGPPRGDYEQYF. DNA for the CDR3: TGCGCCAGCATCTCCGGGACAGGCCCACCCCGTGGGGACTACGAGCAGTACTTC. The gene calls are TRBV10-1 and TRBJ2-7; 8 nucleotides match TRBD1. The germline V gene encodes CDR1 WNHNN and CDR2 SYGVQD (reference sequence). The V gene end was trimmed by 7 bases and the J gene end by 3 bases; junction bases not matched to a gene: 20. The CDR3 has 18 residues.

The chain combines TRBV19 with TRBJ1-2; no definite D call. CDR3 length equals 11 residues. V lost 5 bases and J lost 4, with 5 bases in between. Germline V gene sequence: CDR1 LNHDA, CDR2 SQIVND (reference sequence). The CDR3 sequence: CASSFAYGYTF. The CDR3 DNA sequence: TGTGCCAGTAGTTTCGCCTATGGCTACACCTTC.

This chain uses TRBV7-3 with TRBJ2-5, with D perhaps TRBD2 (6 bases). Germline values: CDR1 SGHTA, CDR2 FQGTGA. This CDR3 region has 13 residues. The germline V and J ends were trimmed by 5 bases and 2 bases, with 9 bases remaining between them. CDR3 loop: CASSHGTQETQYF. DNA of the CDR3: TGTGCCAGCAGCCACGGGACTCAAGAGACCCAGTACTTC.

The gene calls are TRBV7-9 and TRBJ2-1, with 10 bases identical to TRBD1. The ends lost 5 bases at V and 8 bases at J; junction bases unmatched: 3. This CDR3 is built from 13 residues. CDR1 SEHNR and CDR2 FQNEAQ come from the germline V gene (reference sequence). The CDR3 spells CASSAGTGDEQFF. CDR3 coding DNA: TGTGCCAGCAGCGCGGGGACAGGGGATGAGCAGTTCTTC.

The rearrangement joins TRBV19 to TRBJ2-7; TRBD2 matches 12 bases. The CDR3 has 17 residues. V lost 5 bases to trimming and J lost 3 bases; unmatched junction nucleotides: 11. Germline CDR1 reads LNHDA; CDR2 reads SQIVND (reference sequence). This CDR3 reads CASSPLPTSGGLYEQYF. The CDR3 nucleotides are TGTGCCAGTAGTCCACTCCCGACTAGCGGGGGCCTCTACGAGCAGTACTTC.

This chain joins TRBV5-4 and TRBJ2-1; no firm D call. Trimming left V 4 bases short and J 5 bases short, with 4 bases between. The germline V gene encodes CDR1 SGHNT and CDR2 YYREEE (reference sequence). The CDR3 extends over 11 amino acids. The CDR3 coding sequence is TGTGCCAGCAGCACCAACAATGAGCAGTTCTTC. Translation: CASSTNNEQFF. The variable domain in full, completed from reference TRBV5-4 and TRBJ2-1, reads ETGVTQSPTHLIKTRGQQVTLRCSSQSGHNTVSWYQQALGQGPQFIFQYYREEENGRGNFPPRFSGLQFPNYSSELNVNALELDDSALYLCASSTNNEQFFGPGTRLTVL.

The rearrangement links TRBV29-1 to TRBJ2-2; the match to TRBD2 covers 8 bases. Germline values: CDR1 SQVTM, CDR2 ANQGSEA. V shed 6 bases and J 5 bases; nucleotides not matched to a gene: 11. The CDR3 is made up of 15 amino acids. CDR3 region: CSVATGTSLTGELFF. The DNA for the CDR3 is TGCAGCGTGGCAACCGGGACTAGTTTAACCGGGGAGCTGTTTTTT.

The J gene is TRBJ1-4, the V gene TRBV6-6, with a weak D call TRBD1 (6 bases). Germline values: CDR1 MNHNY, CDR2 SVGAGI (reference sequence). The CDR3 is made up of 12 amino acids. Trimming left V 7 bases short and J 7 bases short, with 10 bases between. The CDR3 coding sequence is TGTGCCAGCAACGGACAGTTTGAAAAACTGTTTTTT. Its translation is CASNGQFEKLFF.

This clone has only one observation. This rearrangement joins TRBV5-1 to TRBJ2-1, with D perhaps matching TRBD2 (6 bases). The length of the CDR3 is 17 residues. Germline CDR1 is SGHRS and CDR2 is YFSETQ. The V end lost 2 bases, the J end lost 6 bases, and 21 bases lay between the germline ends. CDR3 in DNA: TGCGCCAGCAGCTTTTGGCTCGGTTTAGCGGAGATCAATGAGCAGTTCTTC. It is translated as CASSFWLGLAEINEQFF. Full variable domain (outside the CDR3, taken from reference TRBV5-1 and TRBJ2-1): KAGVTQTPRYLIKTRGQQVTLSCSPISGHRSVSWYQQTPGQGLQFLFEYFSETQRNKGNFPGRFSGRQFSNSRSEMNVSTLELGDSALYLCASSFWLGLAEINEQFFGPGTRLTVL.

The chain links TRBV19 to TRBJ1-2; D may be TRBD1 (5 bases). Trimming took off 6 bases at V and 7 bases at J, with 15 bases between the two ends. The germline V gene has CDR1 LNHDA and CDR2 SQIVND (reference sequence). The CDR3 is 13 residues long. CDR3 protein: CASSLVRGGGYTF. Written as DNA, the CDR3 is TGTGCCAGTAGCTTGGTCCGCGGGGGTGGCTACACCTTC.

The chain joins TRBV18 to TRBJ1-5, with 7 bases matching TRBD1. The trim removed 3 bases at V and 5 bases at J, leaving 7 bases unmatched. Germline V gene data show CDR1 as KGHSH and CDR2 as LQKENI. The CDR3 has 15 amino acids. The CDR3 sequence is CASSPNRGGDQPQHF. DNA of the CDR3: TGTGCCAGCTCACCGAACAGGGGTGGGGATCAGCCCCAGCATTTT. Looking up the rest from reference TRBV18 and TRBJ1-5 gives the full variable domain: NAGVMQNPRHLVRRRGQEARLRCSPMKGHSHVYWYRQLPEEGLKFMVYLQKENIIDESGMPKERFSAEFPKEGPSILRIQQVVRGDSAAYFCASSPNRGGDQPQHFGDGTRLSIL.

V gene TRBV10-3 combines with J gene TRBJ1-3, with no clear D. Germline lookup yields CDR1 ENHRY and CDR2 SYGVKD. With 0 bases removed from V and 2 bases from J, the gap between germline ends came to 11 bases. This CDR3 comprises 16 residues. As DNA, the CDR3 is TGTGCCATCAGTGAGTCGACTGCCCCACCTGGAAACACCATATATTTT. Its translation: CAISESTAPPGNTIYF.

This chain connects TRBV19 to TRBJ2-7; D is ambiguous. Germline CDR1 is LNHDA and CDR2 is SQIVND (reference sequence). V lost 2 bases to trimming and J lost 3 bases, with 5 bases between them. The CDR3 covers 12 residues. CDR3 protein: CASSIMGYEQYF. The CDR3 DNA reads as TGTGCCAGTAGTATAATGGGCTACGAGCAGTACTTC.

This clone has just one count. The J gene is TRBJ1-3, the V gene TRBV9; D not resolved. The CDR3 spans 19 residues. V was cut by 3 bases and J by 2 bases, with 24 bases left in between. Looked up from germline, CDR1 is SGDLS and CDR2 is YYNGEE. This CDR3 reads CASSARGVPSNPPGNTIYF. Here the CDR3 DNA reads TGTGCCAGCAGCGCCCGGGGAGTCCCATCGAACCCGCCTGGAAACACCATATATTTT.

This chain connects TRBV9 to TRBJ2-5, with TRBD2 identical over 13 bases. The V segment lost 4 bases and the J segment 5 bases; nucleotides outside the gene matches: 5. The germline gives CDR1 SGDLS, CDR2 YYNGEE. The CDR3 covers 15 residues. The DNA for the CDR3 is TGTGCCAGCAGCCCCGGGACTAGCGGGGTGGAGACCCAGTACTTC. Encoded protein: CASSPGTSGVETQYF.

V usage is TRBV18 and J usage is TRBJ2-1, with TRBD1 matching over 8 bases. The CDR3 has 14 amino acids. Germline V CDR1 and CDR2: KGHSH, LQKENI. V lost 6 bases and J lost 2; bases outside the gene matches: 3. As DNA, the CDR3 is TGTGCCAGCTCCCAGGGGGCACCCTACAATGAGCAGTTCTTC. Its translation is CASSQGAPYNEQFF.

The V call is TRBV7-9, the J call TRBJ1-4, with unresolved D. Per the germline V gene, CDR1 is SEHNR and CDR2 is FQNEAQ (reference sequence). There are 14 residues in the CDR3. V was cut by 1 base and J by 14 bases, with 17 bases left in between. The CDR3 region is CASSLGGPGSFLFF. CDR3 coding DNA: TGTGCCAGCAGCTTAGGAGGGCCGGGTTCATTTCTGTTTTTT. Looking up the rest from reference TRBV7-9 and TRBJ1-4 gives the full variable domain: DTGVSQNPRHKITKRGQNVTFRCDPISEHNRLYWYRQTLGQGPEFLTYFQNEAQLEKSRLLSDRFSAERPKGSFSTLEIQRTEQGDSAMYLCASSLGGPGSFLFFGSGTQLSVL.